One sample yielded the 28 T cell receptor beta chains listed below, sequenced in a study of blood T cell repertoires in COVID-19. Sequencing used immunoSEQ multiplex PCR; TCRdb keeps in-frame clones, though not all of them. Of some 260,000 clones in the sample, 75% to 95% are singletons; the top ten hold over 1.5%. The sample consisted of PBMCs or T cells enriched from blood (not recorded which). These receptors were taken from a woman younger than 35 who had recovered from COVID-19.

The chain recombines TRBV5-4 with TRBJ2-1; 11 positions agree with TRBD2. Trimming took 4 bases from V and 9 from J; bases not matched to a gene: 9. The CDR3 is 15 residues long. CDR1 and CDR2 (germline): SGHNT, YYREEE (reference sequence). Here the CDR3 reads CASSLIAGGPGEQFF. DNA of the CDR3: TGTGCCAGCAGCCTTATAGCGGGAGGGCCCGGTGAGCAGTTCTTC. The variable domain in full, completed from reference TRBV5-4 and TRBJ2-1, reads ETGVTQSPTHLIKTRGQQVTLRCSSQSGHNTVSWYQQALGQGPQFIFQYYREEENGRGNFPPRFSGLQFPNYSSELNVNALELDDSALYLCASSLIAGGPGEQFFGPGTRLTVL.

This chain uses TRBV18 with TRBJ1-1; D uncertain. V was clipped by 0 bases and J by 1 base, with 9 bases between them. CDR3 size: 15 residues. The germline V gene has CDR1 KGHSH and CDR2 LQKENI. CDR3: CASSPPGRANTEAFF. CDR3 bases: TGTGCCAGCTCACCACCAGGGAGGGCGAACACTGAAGCTTTCTTT.

The chain employs TRBV21-1 and TRBJ1-2; the table's TRBD1 call for D was not verified on the DNA. TRBV21-1 has pseudogene status. This CDR3 region has 15 residues. The CDR3 region is CASSKVPLAGLGYTF. The CDR3 DNA is TGTGCCAGCAGCAAAGTACCCCTGGCAGGGCTTGGCTACACCTTC.

This clone was observed once. V gene TRBV24-1 combines with J gene TRBJ1-2; 9 nucleotides line up with TRBD1. This CDR3 is built from 12 residues. After removal of 9 bases from V and 6 bases from J, the junction contained 4 bases not matched to a gene. The V gene's germline CDR1 is KGHDR and CDR2 SFDVKD. CDR3 in DNA: TGTGCCACCTGGGGACAGGGAGATGGCTACACCTTC. Its translation is CATWGQGDGYTF.

V usage is TRBV27 and J usage is TRBJ2-1; D perhaps matches TRBD2 (5 bases). The length of the CDR3 is 14 residues. Germline V lookup: CDR1 MNHEY, CDR2 SMNVEV (reference sequence). V was clipped by 3 bases and J by 0 bases, with 6 bases between them. This chain's CDR3 is CASSLGSSYNEQFF. Written as DNA, the CDR3 is TGTGCCAGCAGTTTGGGGAGCTCCTACAATGAGCAGTTCTTC.

In DNA, the CDR3 is TGCGCCAGCAGCCATCAGGGGCTGAACACTGAAGCTTTCTTT. The encoded protein is CASSHQGLNTEAFF. This chain connects TRBV4-3 to TRBJ1-1; D is perhaps TRBD1 (6 bases). V was clipped by 3 bases and J by 0 bases, with 8 bases between them. This CDR3 has 14 amino acids. Germline CDR1 and CDR2: LGHNA and YSLEER.

V usage is TRBV6-5 and J usage is TRBJ2-1; 10 bases fit TRBD2. The CDR3 runs 16 residues. V lost 3 bases to trimming and J lost 6 bases; unmatched junction nucleotides: 8. Germline CDR1 reads MNHEY; CDR2 reads SVGAGI. CDR3 sequence: CASSYRLAGAGNEQFF. CDR3 nucleotide sequence: TGTGCCAGCAGTTATCGGCTAGCGGGGGCTGGCAATGAGCAGTTCTTC.

V usage is TRBV5-4 and J usage is TRBJ1-2; D remains unclear. Trimming shortened V by 0 bases and J by 6 bases, and 12 bases separated the two germline ends. Germline-derived CDR1 and CDR2 are SGHNT and YYREEE (reference sequence). This CDR3 has 14 amino acids. The DNA of the CDR3 is TGTGCCAGCAGCTTGGAGTGGCAGGAGGATGGCTACACCTTC. It codes for CASSLEWQEDGYTF. The entire variable domain, with the rest obtained from reference TRBV5-4 and TRBJ1-2, is as follows: ETGVTQSPTHLIKTRGQQVTLRCSSQSGHNTVSWYQQALGQGPQFIFQYYREEENGRGNFPPRFSGLQFPNYSSELNVNALELDDSALYLCASSLEWQEDGYTFGSGTRLTVV.

This sequence joins TRBV12-5 and TRBJ2-5; 7 bases fit TRBD1. With 3 bases clipped from V and 4 bases from J, the junction kept 5 bases outside the gene matches. The CDR3 spans 14 residues. Germline V gene data show CDR1 as LGHNT and CDR2 as FRNRAP. CDR3 protein: CASGFPGQRETQYF. CDR3 nucleotide sequence: TGTGCTAGTGGTTTTCCGGGACAGCGAGAGACCCAGTACTTC. The full variable domain, with the rest looked up from reference TRBV12-5 and TRBJ2-5, is DARVTQTPRHKVTEMGQEVTMRCQPILGHNTVFWYRQTMMQGLELLAYFRNRAPLDDSGMPKDRFSAEMPDATLATLKIQPSEPRDSAVYFCASGFPGQRETQYFGPGTRLLVL.

A single count supports this clone. The chain recombines TRBV2 with TRBJ2-7; a weak D match, TRBD2 (5 bases). CDR1 and CDR2 (germline): SNHLY, FYNNEI. The V end lost 6 bases, the J end lost 4 bases, and 7 bases lay between the germline ends. The CDR3 is 11 residues long. The CDR3 coding sequence is TGTGCCAGCAGGAGGGAGTACGAGCAGTACTTC. This encodes CASRREYEQYF. Full variable domain (remainder filled in from reference TRBV2 and TRBJ2-7): EPEVTQTPSHQVTQMGQEVILRCVPISNHLYFYWYRQILGQKVEFLVSFYNNEISEKSEIFDDQFSVERPDGSNFTLKIRSTKLEDSAMYFCASRREYEQYFGPGTRLTVT.

The chain combines TRBV5-1 with TRBJ1-2; unclear D gene. Trimming shortened V by 1 base and J by 8 bases, and 18 bases separated the two germline ends. CDR1 is SGHRS, CDR2 YFSETQ, per germline. The CDR3 runs to 15 residues. CDR3 sequence (DNA): TGCGCCAGCAGCTTGAGGTCCGGAACGTCGGGGGGCTACACCTTC. This translates into CASSLRSGTSGGYTF. Full variable domain (remainder filled in from reference TRBV5-1 and TRBJ1-2): KAGVTQTPRYLIKTRGQQVTLSCSPISGHRSVSWYQQTPGQGLQFLFEYFSETQRNKGNFPGRFSGRQFSNSRSEMNVSTLELGDSALYLCASSLRSGTSGGYTFGSGTRLTVV.

The chain joins TRBV27 to TRBJ1-5; D perhaps matches TRBD1 (6 bases). The CDR3 length is 14 residues. Per germline, CDR1 MNHEY and CDR2 SMNVEV (reference sequence). Trimming cost V 2 bases and J 4 bases, with 9 bases left between them. The CDR3 bases are TGTGCCAGCAGTTTACGGGACACAAATCAGCCCCAGCATTTT. Its protein product is CASSLRDTNQPQHF.

The V call is TRBV7-9, the J call TRBJ2-1, with D maybe TRBD2 (6 bases). In germline, CDR1 is SEHNR, CDR2 FQNEAQ (reference sequence). This CDR3 region has 15 residues. Trimming took 5 bases from V and 7 from J, leaving 18 bases between them. Here the CDR3 DNA reads TGTGCCAGCAGCGGGGGGTACACATCTCCAAATGAGCAGTTCTTC. Translated, it gives CASSGGYTSPNEQFF. Complete variable domain (other parts from reference TRBV7-9 and TRBJ2-1): DTGVSQNPRHKITKRGQNVTFRCDPISEHNRLYWYRQTLGQGPEFLTYFQNEAQLEKSRLLSDRFSAERPKGSFSTLEIQRTEQGDSAMYLCASSGGYTSPNEQFFGPGTRLTVL.

The J gene is TRBJ1-1, the V gene TRBV5-1; D might be TRBD1 (6 bases). The germline CDR1 and CDR2 sequences are SGHRS and YFSETQ. Trimming stripped 5 bases from V and 2 bases from J, with 13 bases between. This CDR3 region has 14 residues. CDR3 DNA: TGCGCCAGCAGTCGGAGACAGGCCAACACTGAAGCTTTCTTT. It codes for CASSRRQANTEAFF.

The genes are TRBV6-5 and TRBJ1-1; weak D call: TRBD1 (6 bases). Germline-derived CDR1 and CDR2 are MNHEY and SVGAGI. The CDR3 loop spans 14 amino acids. Trimming took off 4 bases at V and 1 base at J, with 10 bases between the two ends. This CDR3 is CASSSGTPNTEAFF. CDR3 DNA: TGTGCCAGCAGTTCAGGGACACCGAACACTGAAGCTTTCTTT.

The genes are TRBV13 and TRBJ2-2; 9 positions match TRBD2. V lost 5 bases and J lost 2; bases outside the gene matches: 9. The CDR3 spans 17 residues. The germline V gene has CDR1 PRHDT and CDR2 FYEKMQ (reference sequence). The CDR3, as DNA: TGTGCCAGCAGCCCTCCGGGACTAGCAGAAAACACCGGGGAGCTGTTTTTT. Encoded protein: CASSPPGLAENTGELFF.

V and J are TRBV6-4 and TRBJ2-2; 7 nucleotides match TRBD2. Germline CDR1 reads MRHNA; CDR2 reads SNTAGT. V dropped 8 bases and J dropped 5; count of bases not matched to a gene: 8. CDR3 length: 14 residues. The CDR3 coding sequence is TGTGCCAGCTCTCGGCTAGCGGAAACCGGGGAGCTGTTTTTT. Translation: CASSRLAETGELFF.

The chain is built from TRBV28 and TRBJ2-1, with TRBD2 matching 9 bases. Trimming cost V 5 bases and J 8 bases; bases outside gene matches: 10. Per germline, CDR1 MDHEN and CDR2 SYDVKM. This CDR3 is built from 15 residues. The CDR3 spells CASSPIAGAGDEQFF. Written as DNA, the CDR3 is TGTGCCAGCAGTCCCATAGCGGGGGCAGGGGATGAGCAGTTCTTC.

The J gene is TRBJ2-1, the V gene TRBV9, with D uncertain. V was cut by 0 bases and J by 6 bases, with 10 bases left in between. The CDR3 covers 14 residues. Germline lookup yields CDR1 SGDLS and CDR2 YYNGEE. CDR3 loop: CASSVGPTGNEQFF. In DNA, the CDR3 is TGTGCCAGCAGCGTAGGACCGACGGGCAATGAGCAGTTCTTC.

The chain links TRBV2 to TRBJ2-3; 11 bases align to TRBD2. Germline CDR1 SNHLY, CDR2 FYNNEI. V was clipped by 4 bases and J by 6 bases; unmatched bases: 3. This CDR3 comprises 14 residues. The CDR3 loop reads CASSGLAGRDTQYF. The CDR3, as DNA: TGTGCCAGCAGTGGACTAGCGGGAAGGGATACGCAGTATTTT.

This clone has a handful of counts. The chain uses TRBV10-3 and TRBJ2-7; TRBD1 matches 7 bases. Germline CDR1 and CDR2: ENHRY and SYGVKD. V was pared by 6 bases and J by 4 bases, with 6 bases of the junction left unmatched. The CDR3 covers 13 residues. For the CDR3, the DNA is TGTGCCATCAGGCCCGGGACAGTTTACGAGCAGTACTTC. Amino acid sequence: CAIRPGTVYEQYF.

V usage is TRBV3-1 (or the pseudogene TRBV3-2) and J usage is TRBJ1-5, with D possibly being TRBD1 (6 bases). The CDR3 is made up of 17 amino acids. CDR1 and CDR2 (germline): LGHDT, YNNKEL (reference sequence). The V end lost 3 bases, the J end lost 2 bases, and 17 bases lay between the germline ends. The CDR3 coding sequence is TGTGCCAGCAGCCATGGCCCAACAGGGACGGGCAATCAGCCCCAGCATTTT. It codes for CASSHGPTGTGNQPQHF.

This chain uses TRBV7-2 with TRBJ2-7, with TRBD2 matching over 13 bases. This CDR3 comprises 16 residues. V trimming: 5 bases; J trimming: 4 bases; junction bases outside the gene matches: 8. CDR1 SGHTA and CDR2 FQGNSA come from the germline V gene. This CDR3 reads CASSQSRTSGSYEQYF. The CDR3 DNA reads as TGTGCCAGCAGCCAATCTAGGACTAGCGGGAGTTACGAGCAGTACTTC.

This clone was recorded only once. The chain is built from TRBV7-9 and TRBJ2-6; tentatively, D is TRBD1 (6 bases). V was shortened by 5 bases and J by 5 bases, with 10 bases between the two germline ends. The length of the CDR3 is 14 residues. The germline gives CDR1 SEHNR, CDR2 FQNEAQ (reference sequence). The CDR3 bases are TGTGCCAGCAGCAACACAGGGTGGGCCAACGTCCTGACTTTC. Its protein is CASSNTGWANVLTF.

CDR3 sequence (DNA): TGTGCCAGCAGTCCAGTTAATTCGAACACTGAAGCTTTCTTT. It encodes CASSPVNSNTEAFF. The chain combines TRBV6-5 with TRBJ1-1, with unresolved D. This CDR3 spans 14 amino acids. CDR1 is MNHEY, CDR2 SVGAGI, per germline. V lost 5 bases, J lost 1 base, and 11 bases lay in between.

The V call is TRBV19, the J call TRBJ1-1; TRBD1 agrees at 8 bases. With 4 bases clipped from V and 4 bases from J, the junction kept 5 bases outside the gene matches. The length of the CDR3 is 14 residues. The germline CDR1 and CDR2 sequences are LNHDA and SQIVND (reference sequence). In DNA form, the CDR3 reads TGTGCCAGTAGTACCACAGGGGGAAGCACTGAAGCTTTCTTT. It specifies CASSTTGGSTEAFF.

This rearrangement joins TRBV7-9 to TRBJ1-2; 8 bases are a match to TRBD1. The ends lost 4 bases at V and 6 bases at J; junction bases unmatched: 13. The length of the CDR3 is 16 residues. In germline, CDR1 is SEHNR, CDR2 FQNEAQ (reference sequence). The CDR3 loop reads CASSSTGGHAPNGYTF. CDR3 bases: TGTGCCAGCAGCTCAACAGGGGGTCATGCACCGAATGGCTACACCTTC.

The chain is built from TRBV4-3 and TRBJ2-3; D is perhaps TRBD1 (5 bases). The CDR3 loop spans 16 amino acids. In germline, CDR1 is LGHNA, CDR2 YSLEER. V lost 0 bases and J lost 1, with 11 bases in between. The CDR3 spells CASSQEVGAGTDTQYF. Here the CDR3 DNA reads TGCGCCAGCAGCCAAGAAGTAGGGGCTGGCACAGATACGCAGTATTTT.